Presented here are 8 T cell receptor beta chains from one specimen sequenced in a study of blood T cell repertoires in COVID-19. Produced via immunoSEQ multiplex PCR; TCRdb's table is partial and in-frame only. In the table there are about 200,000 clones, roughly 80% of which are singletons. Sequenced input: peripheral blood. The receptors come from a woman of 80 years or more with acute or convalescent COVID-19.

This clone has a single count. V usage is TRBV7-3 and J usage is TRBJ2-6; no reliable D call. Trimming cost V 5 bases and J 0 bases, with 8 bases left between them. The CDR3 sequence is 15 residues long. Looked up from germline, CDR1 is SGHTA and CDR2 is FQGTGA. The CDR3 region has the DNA TGTGCCAGCAGCCCCCTCTACTCTGGGGCCAACGTCCTGACTTTC. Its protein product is CASSPLYSGANVLTF.

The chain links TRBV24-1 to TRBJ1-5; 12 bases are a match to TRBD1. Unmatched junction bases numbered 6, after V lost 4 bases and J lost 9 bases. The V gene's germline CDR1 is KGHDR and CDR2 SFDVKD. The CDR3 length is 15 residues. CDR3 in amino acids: CATSESGTGGWPQHF. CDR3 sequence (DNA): TGTGCCACCAGTGAGTCCGGGACAGGGGGCTGGCCCCAGCATTTT.

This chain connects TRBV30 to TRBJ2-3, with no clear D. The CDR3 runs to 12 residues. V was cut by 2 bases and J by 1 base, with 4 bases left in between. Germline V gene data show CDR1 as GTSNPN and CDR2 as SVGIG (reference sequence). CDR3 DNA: TGTGCCTGGAGTACGGGCACAGATACGCAGTATTTT. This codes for CAWSTGTDTQYF.

In DNA, the CDR3 is TGTGCCAGCAGCTTAGGTGTTCGAGGAAATTCACCCCTCCACTTT. This codes for CASSLGVRGNSPLHF. The chain joins TRBV7-8 to TRBJ1-6, with D unclear. Looked up from germline, CDR1 is SGHVS and CDR2 is FQNEAQ. This CDR3 is 15 amino acids long. The germline V and J ends were trimmed by 1 base and 7 bases, with 11 bases remaining between them. Supplemented by reference TRBV7-8 and TRBJ1-6, the full variable domain reads GAGVSQSPRYKVAKRGQDVALRCDPISGHVSLFWYQQALGQGPEFLTYFQNEAQLDKSGLPSDRFFAERPEGSVSTLKIQRTQQEDSAVYLCASSLGVRGNSPLHFGNGTRLTVT.

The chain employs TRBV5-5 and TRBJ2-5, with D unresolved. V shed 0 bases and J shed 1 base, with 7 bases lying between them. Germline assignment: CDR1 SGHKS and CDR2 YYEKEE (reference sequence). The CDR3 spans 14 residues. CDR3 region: CASSLAEFQETQYF. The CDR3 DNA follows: TGTGCCAGCAGCTTGGCAGAATTCCAAGAGACCCAGTACTTC.

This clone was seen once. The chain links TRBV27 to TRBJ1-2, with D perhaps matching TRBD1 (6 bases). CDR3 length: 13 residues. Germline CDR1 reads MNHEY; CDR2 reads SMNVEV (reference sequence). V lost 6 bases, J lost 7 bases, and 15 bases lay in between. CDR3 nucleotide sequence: TGTGCCAGCAGGAGGGTCCAGGGGAGTGGCTACACCTTC. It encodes CASRRVQGSGYTF.

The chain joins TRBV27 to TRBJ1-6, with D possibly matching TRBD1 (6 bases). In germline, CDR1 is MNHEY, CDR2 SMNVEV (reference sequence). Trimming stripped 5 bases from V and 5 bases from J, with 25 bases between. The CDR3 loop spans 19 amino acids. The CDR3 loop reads CASSGRSRFQGLNNSPLHF. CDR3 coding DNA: TGTGCCAGCAGTGGCCGGTCCCGATTTCAGGGGCTTAATAATTCACCCCTCCACTTT.

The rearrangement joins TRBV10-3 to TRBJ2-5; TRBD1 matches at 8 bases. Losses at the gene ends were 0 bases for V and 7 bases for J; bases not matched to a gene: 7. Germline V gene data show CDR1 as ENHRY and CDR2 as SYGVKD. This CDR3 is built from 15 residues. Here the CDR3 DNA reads TGTGCCATCAGTGAGTCGGGACAGGACCTTGGGACCCAGTACTTC. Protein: CAISESGQDLGTQYF.